Reported below is one TCR beta chain. No antigen is known for it. CDR1 and CDR2 from the germline V gene are SQVTM and ANQGSEA. The CDR3 runs 13 residues. The germline V and J ends were trimmed by 0 bases and 1 base, with 4 bases remaining between them. This entry belongs to a study of T cell responses to AZD1222 COVID-19 vaccine. Study observations and caveats: Donor demographics were predominantly white British with a female majority; clonal diversity may be underestimated. CD4 TCRs covered the whole spike, strongest at regions 160-218 and 743-854.

The assay was immunoSEQ multiplex PCR, and TCRdb's table has in-frame clones only and misses some. The sample records about 130,000 clones, more than 85% being singletons. This clonotype was obtained from an adult in good health. The sample consisted of peripheral blood, taken on day 0 of AZD1222 vaccination. The chain uses TRBV29-1 and TRBJ2-1; D remains ambiguous. The CDR3 is CSVEERSYNEQFF. The CDR3 bases are TGCAGCGTTGAAGAGCGGTCCTACAATGAGCAGTTCTTC.